The clone carrying this T cell receptor (beta chain) came up a few times. The sample belongs to a study of cytomegalovirus exposure and HLA in healthy donors. Across the whole study: There were about 86 million unique TCRs (from HLA-typed donors) in an early data release.

The CDR3 spans 15 residues. Germline CDR1 is SGHVS and CDR2 is FQNEAQ. V was trimmed by 5 bases and J by 9 bases, leaving 20 bases between them. The PCR made use of 60 Vbeta and 13 Jbeta primers. As originally analysed: Counted up in a later analysis, unique TCR beta chains came to about 80 million, with 9.5 million to 13 million shared. The repertoire was sequenced with immunoSEQ multiplex PCR; TCRdb's copy has only in-frame clones and lacks some. V and J calls and clone size are as listed in that table; D and trimming were resolved from the DNA. In the table there are more than 100,000 clones, under 10% of which are singletons.

This TCR came from a woman aged 40 to 50 in good health and CMV-seropositive. Sequenced: PBMCs. The chain combines TRBV7-8 with TRBJ2-4, with D possibly TRBD2 on 5 matching bases. The CDR3 sequence is CASSHLAGWIGIQYF. The CDR3 DNA reads TGTGCCAGCAGCCATCTTGCGGGTTGGATAGGCATTCAGTACTTC.